Following are 21 T cell receptor beta chains from one sample sequenced in a study of T cells after yellow fever vaccination. One entry per CDR3 protein, called by TCRdb with MiXCR from the 5' RACE reads. The data hold 400,000 to 450,000 distinct CDR3 sequences, with around 20% observed a single time. Material: PBMCs, obtained before the yellow fever booster vaccination. Every receptor here comes from a man aged 18 to 35 who received the YFV17D yellow fever vaccine.

This clonotype showed up just a few times. The rearrangement links TRBV3-1 to TRBJ2-7, with TRBD1 matching 8 bases. The CDR3 has 15 amino acids. With V trimmed by 5 bases and J by 6 bases, 12 bases remained unmatched. CDR1 is LGHDT and CDR2 is YNNKEL in the germline V gene (reference sequence). CDR3 nucleotides: TGTGCCAGCAGCTTCATCGCGCAGGGGGCTCGCGAGCAGTACTTC. Amino acid sequence: CASSFIAQGAREQYF.

The chain uses TRBV6-5 and TRBJ2-5, with D uncertain. This CDR3 has 16 residues. Germline V lookup: CDR1 MNHEY, CDR2 SVGAGI. The V and J ends lost 0 bases and 1 base respectively, with 12 bases between them. The CDR3 DNA reads as TGTGCCAGCAGTTACTCGAGGCCCTTACCCCAAGAGACCCAGTACTTC. This codes for CASSYSRPLPQETQYF.

This clonotype was counted a few times. V and J are TRBV7-3 and TRBJ2-1; D tentatively reads TRBD1 or TRBD2 (5 bases each). Germline V CDR1 and CDR2: SGHTA, FQGTGA. The CDR3 is 15 amino acids. V lost 1 base and J 2 bases, leaving 9 bases between the germline ends. DNA for the CDR3: TGTGCCAGCAGCTTAATGGGGACCCCCTACAATGAGCAGTTCTTC. Its translation: CASSLMGTPYNEQFF.

This clonotype was seen only a few times. The chain joins TRBV27 to TRBJ1-2; the D gene is possibly TRBD1 (6 bases). The CDR3 spans 14 residues. Germline V CDR1 and CDR2: MNHEY, SMNVEV (reference sequence). V was pared by 5 bases and J by 0 bases, with 10 bases between. The CDR3 DNA is TGTGCCAGCAGTAGGGGGGCCGCTAACTATGGCTACACCTTC. As protein: CASSRGAANYGYTF.

This clonotype was counted a few times. The chain recombines TRBV6-1 with TRBJ2-7; D remains unclear. Trimming removed 3 bases from V and 0 bases from J, with 12 bases in between. This CDR3 region has 15 residues. In germline, CDR1 is MNHNS, CDR2 SASEGT. CDR3 residues: CASSDPQRSSYEQYF. CDR3 sequence (DNA): TGTGCCAGCAGTGACCCGCAGAGGAGCTCCTACGAGCAGTACTTC.

This clonotype was seen ten or more times. The chain uses TRBV7-2 and TRBJ1-2; 7 bases line up with TRBD1. Trimming took 7 bases from V and 3 from J; bases not matched to a gene: 2. The CDR3 runs to 12 residues. Germline-derived CDR1 and CDR2 are SGHTA and FQGNSA. The CDR3 DNA is TGTGCCAGCAACGGACAGGACTATGGCTACACCTTC. Translating gives CASNGQDYGYTF.

The chain employs TRBV27 and TRBJ1-1; 11 bases are a match to TRBD1. CDR1 and CDR2 from the germline V gene are MNHEY and SMNVEV (reference sequence). CDR3 length: 14 amino acids. Trimming removed 7 bases from V and 4 bases from J; junction bases left unmatched: 5. CDR3 sequence reads: CASNSGTGGTEAFF. CDR3 bases: TGTGCCAGCAACTCCGGGACAGGGGGCACTGAAGCTTTCTTT.

This clonotype occurred a few times. J is TRBJ2-1 and V is TRBV12-3 or TRBV12-4, with D possibly TRBD2 on 6 matching bases. The V end lost 6 bases, the J end lost 5 bases, and 14 bases lay between the germline ends. The CDR3 extends over 14 amino acids. CDR3 amino acids: CASSYGGGDNEQFF. The CDR3 DNA reads as TGTGCCAGCAGCTATGGCGGCGGGGACAATGAGCAGTTCTTC.

This clonotype was found many times. V usage is TRBV20-1 and J usage is TRBJ2-3, with 8 bases identical to TRBD2. J gave up 4 bases and V 5 bases, and 5 bases lay outside the gene matches. This CDR3 comprises 13 residues. Germline loops: CDR1 DFQATT, CDR2 SNEGSKA (reference sequence). In nucleotides, the CDR3 is TGCAGTGCTGAGGGCGGGGGGCCAGATACGCAGTATTTT. The encoded protein is CSAEGGGPDTQYF.

This clonotype was detected a few times. The gene calls are TRBV27 and TRBJ2-4, with a tentative D call TRBD1 (6 bases). Germline assignment: CDR1 MNHEY and CDR2 SMNVEV (reference sequence). The CDR3 runs to 12 residues. Deletions cut 4 bases from V and 9 bases from J, with 10 bases between. CDR3 nucleotide sequence: TGTGCCAGCAGTTGGGGGCTAGGCATTCAGTACTTC. Its protein product is CASSWGLGIQYF.

This clonotype was counted a few times. This sequence joins TRBV20-1 and TRBJ2-7; 8 bases map to TRBD2. The CDR3 spans 13 residues. Per germline, CDR1 DFQATT and CDR2 SNEGSKA (reference sequence). V lost 1 base and J lost 5; bases outside the gene matches: 4. The DNA for the CDR3 is TGCAGTGCTAGAGCCGGGACTAGAGACGAGCAGTACGTC. Encoded protein: CSARAGTRDEQYV.

A few counts support this clonotype. This chain joins TRBV7-8 and TRBJ2-7; possible D gene TRBD2, 5 bases. The CDR3 sequence is 11 residues long. CDR1 SGHVS and CDR2 FQNEAQ come from the germline V gene. V was shortened by 0 bases and J by 9 bases, with 6 bases between the two germline ends. Here the CDR3 DNA reads TGTGCCAGCAGCTTAGCGGGGAGGCAGTACTTC. Amino acids: CASSLAGRQYF.

The rearrangement links TRBV28 to TRBJ1-2, with 11 bases identical to TRBD1. V was clipped by 4 bases and J by 10 bases; unmatched bases: 11. Germline values: CDR1 MDHEN, CDR2 SYDVKM. This CDR3 comprises 15 residues. The CDR3 bases are TGTGCCAGCAGTTCCCCAGGGACAGGGGGATTTGCCTACACCTTC. Its translation: CASSSPGTGGFAYTF.

The V gene is TRBV7-9, the J gene TRBJ2-7; D possibly corresponds to TRBD1 (6 bases). Trimming left V 3 bases short and J 3 bases short, with 12 bases between. The CDR3 consists of 14 residues. Germline V gene lookup returns CDR1 SEHNR and CDR2 FQNEAQ (reference sequence). CDR3 DNA: TGTGCCAGCAGCTTGGCAGGGGACAACTACGAGCAGTACTTC. It yields the protein CASSLAGDNYEQYF. Full variable domain (rest looked up from reference TRBV7-9 and TRBJ2-7): DTGVSQNPRHKITKRGQNVTFRCDPISEHNRLYWYRQTLGQGPEFLTYFQNEAQLEKSRLLSDRFSAERPKGSFSTLEIQRTEQGDSAMYLCASSLAGDNYEQYFGPGTRLTVT.

This rearrangement joins TRBV2 to TRBJ2-1, with 8 bases that match TRBD1. The V segment lost 8 bases and the J segment 11 bases; nucleotides outside the gene matches: 20. Germline CDR1 SNHLY, CDR2 FYNNEI. This CDR3 has 16 residues. CDR3 nucleotides: TGTGCCAGCGGAAAGTACTCCGGGACAGGCGGGTCGAAGCAGTTCTTC. Translation gives CASGKYSGTGGSKQFF.

In this sample, this clonotype turned up a few times. This rearrangement joins TRBV6-2 or TRBV6-3 to TRBJ1-1, with a possible D match to TRBD1 (6 bases). The CDR3 has 15 amino acids. V shed 2 bases and J shed 2 bases, with 12 bases lying between them. Germline lookup yields CDR1 MNHEY and CDR2 SVGEGT. CDR3 nucleotide sequence: TGTGCCAGCAGTTACCGGGGGGGCGGTAACACTGAAGCTTTCTTT. Residues: CASSYRGGGNTEAFF.

The table lists this clonotype with a few counts. The chain employs TRBV6-5 and TRBJ1-2, with a weak D call TRBD1 (5 bases). Trimming removed 0 bases at V and 4 bases at J, with 12 bases between. Germline V CDR1 and CDR2: MNHEY, SVGAGI. The CDR3 has 15 amino acids. The DNA for the CDR3 is TGTGCCAGCAGTTACTCTAGGGGAATCGGCTATGGCTACACCTTC. Translating it yields CASSYSRGIGYGYTF.

This clonotype was counted many times. V usage is TRBV6-6 and J usage is TRBJ1-2; D remains unclear. Trimming shortened V by 2 bases and J by 6 bases, and 13 bases separated the two germline ends. The CDR3 loop spans 14 amino acids. The germline gives CDR1 MNHNY, CDR2 SVGAGI (reference sequence). CDR3: CASSYVQALDGYTF. CDR3 sequence (DNA): TGTGCCAGCAGTTACGTTCAGGCCCTAGATGGCTACACCTTC.

This clonotype was detected a few times. The V gene is TRBV7-9, the J gene TRBJ2-5; D might be TRBD2 (6 bases). Germline V gives CDR1 SEHNR, CDR2 FQNEAQ (reference sequence). V was trimmed by 7 bases and J by 2 bases, leaving 14 bases between them. The CDR3 spans 14 residues. This CDR3 is CASKLARDQETQYF. The CDR3, as DNA: TGTGCCAGCAAGCTAGCGCGGGATCAAGAGACCCAGTACTTC.

This clonotype appeared a few times. J is TRBJ2-1 and V is TRBV29-1; D is unresolved. The V and J ends lost 0 bases and 10 bases respectively, with 10 bases between them. This CDR3 has 12 amino acids. Germline loops: CDR1 SQVTM, CDR2 ANQGSEA. The CDR3 sequence is CSVEEVKGEQFF. The CDR3 region has the DNA TGCAGCGTTGAAGAAGTGAAGGGCGAGCAGTTCTTC.

V and J are TRBV5-8 and TRBJ1-5; D perhaps matches TRBD1 (6 bases). Germline CDR1 SGHTS, CDR2 YDEGEE. CDR3 length equals 18 residues. Deletions cut 0 bases from V and 4 bases from J, with 20 bases between. CDR3 bases: TGTGCCAGCAGCTTGGCCCCTGGGGGGGCATCTGGGAATCAGCCCCAGCATTTT. This translates into CASSLAPGGASGNQPQHF.